This T cell receptor (beta chain) was profiled in a study of OX40 agonist ivuxolimab in advanced cancers. Background on the study: Therapy given before enrollment (anti-PD-1, anti-PD-L1 or anti-CTLA-4) was allowed, and 35% to 45% had some. Partial response was recorded in three patients: one hepatocellular carcinoma and two cutaneous melanoma cases.

The repertoire was sequenced with immunoSEQ multiplex PCR; TCRdb's copy has only in-frame clones and lacks some. The sample has almost 90,000 clones; approximately 90% are singletons. The length of the CDR3 is 15 residues. Germline V gene sequence: CDR1 SGDLS, CDR2 YYNGEE. The ends lost 4 bases at V and 3 bases at J; junction bases unmatched: 5. The sample was CD4+ or CD8+ T cells sorted from blood, taken in a trial of the OX40 agonist ivuxolimab. This TCR came from an adult with an advanced solid tumor such as melanoma, head and neck, liver or kidney cancer. The chain couples TRBV9 to TRBJ2-3, with 10 bases aligning to TRBD2. CDR3 region: CASSKLAGSTDTQYF. The CDR3 DNA is TGTGCCAGCAGCAAACTAGCGGGGTCGACAGATACGCAGTATTTT.